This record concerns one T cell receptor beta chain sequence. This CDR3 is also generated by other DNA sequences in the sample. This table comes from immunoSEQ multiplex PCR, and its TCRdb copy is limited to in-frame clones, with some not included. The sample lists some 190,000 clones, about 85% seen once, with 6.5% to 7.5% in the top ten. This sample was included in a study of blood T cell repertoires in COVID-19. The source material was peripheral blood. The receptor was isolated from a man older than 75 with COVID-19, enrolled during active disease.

As DNA, the CDR3 is TGCGCCAGCAGCTTGGGCAGGGACTATGGCTACACCTTC. Its protein product is CASSLGRDYGYTF. V gene TRBV5-1 combines with J gene TRBJ1-2, with D perhaps TRBD1 (5 bases). Trimming took 0 bases from V and 3 from J, leaving 6 bases between them. Per the germline V gene, CDR1 is SGHRS and CDR2 is YFSETQ. The CDR3 consists of 13 residues.